This T cell receptor (beta chain) emerged from a study of patients and donors after allogeneic stem cell transplantation. TCRdb ran MiXCR on the RT-PCR reads and lists one entry per CDR3 protein. The data hold about 230,000 distinct CDR3 sequences, with less than 15% observed a single time. The CDR3 is 16 amino acids. Germline V gives CDR1 SNHLY, CDR2 FYNNEI. V dropped 4 bases and J dropped 4; count of bases not matched to a gene: 7. This clonotype is medium-sized (0.01 to 0.1%) in the sample. This receptor was obtained from a human donor who was either an allogeneic HSCT recipient or a stem cell or donor lymphocyte infusion donor (not recorded which). It is not recorded whose cells these are; they may come from a transplant donor. This chain links TRBV2 with TRBJ2-1; TRBD2 agrees at 10 bases. Specimen: blood, either unsorted or a sorted T cell fraction (not recorded which). CDR3 nucleotides: TGTGCCAGCAGTGTTGTAGCGGGAGGCAGTTACAATGAGCAGTTCTTC. Protein product: CASSVVAGGSYNEQFF. The full variable domain, rest sourced from reference TRBV2 and TRBJ2-1, is EPEVTQTPSHQVTQMGQEVILRCVPISNHLYFYWYRQILGQKVEFLVSFYNNEISEKSEIFDDQFSVERPDGSNFTLKIRSTKLEDSAMYFCASSVVAGGSYNEQFFGPGTRLTVL.